One T cell receptor (beta chain) is described in this entry. What it recognizes is unknown. Generated by immunoSEQ multiplex PCR, the TCRdb table keeps only in-frame clones and is missing some. The repertoire includes around 1 million clones, about 80% of them detected once, and approximately 1.5% sits in the top ten. This sample stems from a study of shared clonotypes between healthy human individuals. Points from the study as a whole: The naive CD4 repertoires of a few donors were compared, and around 5% of clonotypes were shared.

Sequencing was performed on memory CD4+ T cells sorted from blood. Subset specified: CD45RA-negative fraction. This clonotype was sampled from a man younger than 30 in good health.

The CDR3, as DNA: TGTGCCAGCAGCCCACTAGCGGAAGATACGCAGTATTTT. Amino acids: CASSPLAEDTQYF. The chain has TRBV9 and TRBJ2-3; 8 nucleotides line up with TRBD2. J was trimmed by 5 bases and V by 4 bases; bases with no gene match: 3. Germline assignment: CDR1 SGDLS and CDR2 YYNGEE. This CDR3 comprises 13 residues.